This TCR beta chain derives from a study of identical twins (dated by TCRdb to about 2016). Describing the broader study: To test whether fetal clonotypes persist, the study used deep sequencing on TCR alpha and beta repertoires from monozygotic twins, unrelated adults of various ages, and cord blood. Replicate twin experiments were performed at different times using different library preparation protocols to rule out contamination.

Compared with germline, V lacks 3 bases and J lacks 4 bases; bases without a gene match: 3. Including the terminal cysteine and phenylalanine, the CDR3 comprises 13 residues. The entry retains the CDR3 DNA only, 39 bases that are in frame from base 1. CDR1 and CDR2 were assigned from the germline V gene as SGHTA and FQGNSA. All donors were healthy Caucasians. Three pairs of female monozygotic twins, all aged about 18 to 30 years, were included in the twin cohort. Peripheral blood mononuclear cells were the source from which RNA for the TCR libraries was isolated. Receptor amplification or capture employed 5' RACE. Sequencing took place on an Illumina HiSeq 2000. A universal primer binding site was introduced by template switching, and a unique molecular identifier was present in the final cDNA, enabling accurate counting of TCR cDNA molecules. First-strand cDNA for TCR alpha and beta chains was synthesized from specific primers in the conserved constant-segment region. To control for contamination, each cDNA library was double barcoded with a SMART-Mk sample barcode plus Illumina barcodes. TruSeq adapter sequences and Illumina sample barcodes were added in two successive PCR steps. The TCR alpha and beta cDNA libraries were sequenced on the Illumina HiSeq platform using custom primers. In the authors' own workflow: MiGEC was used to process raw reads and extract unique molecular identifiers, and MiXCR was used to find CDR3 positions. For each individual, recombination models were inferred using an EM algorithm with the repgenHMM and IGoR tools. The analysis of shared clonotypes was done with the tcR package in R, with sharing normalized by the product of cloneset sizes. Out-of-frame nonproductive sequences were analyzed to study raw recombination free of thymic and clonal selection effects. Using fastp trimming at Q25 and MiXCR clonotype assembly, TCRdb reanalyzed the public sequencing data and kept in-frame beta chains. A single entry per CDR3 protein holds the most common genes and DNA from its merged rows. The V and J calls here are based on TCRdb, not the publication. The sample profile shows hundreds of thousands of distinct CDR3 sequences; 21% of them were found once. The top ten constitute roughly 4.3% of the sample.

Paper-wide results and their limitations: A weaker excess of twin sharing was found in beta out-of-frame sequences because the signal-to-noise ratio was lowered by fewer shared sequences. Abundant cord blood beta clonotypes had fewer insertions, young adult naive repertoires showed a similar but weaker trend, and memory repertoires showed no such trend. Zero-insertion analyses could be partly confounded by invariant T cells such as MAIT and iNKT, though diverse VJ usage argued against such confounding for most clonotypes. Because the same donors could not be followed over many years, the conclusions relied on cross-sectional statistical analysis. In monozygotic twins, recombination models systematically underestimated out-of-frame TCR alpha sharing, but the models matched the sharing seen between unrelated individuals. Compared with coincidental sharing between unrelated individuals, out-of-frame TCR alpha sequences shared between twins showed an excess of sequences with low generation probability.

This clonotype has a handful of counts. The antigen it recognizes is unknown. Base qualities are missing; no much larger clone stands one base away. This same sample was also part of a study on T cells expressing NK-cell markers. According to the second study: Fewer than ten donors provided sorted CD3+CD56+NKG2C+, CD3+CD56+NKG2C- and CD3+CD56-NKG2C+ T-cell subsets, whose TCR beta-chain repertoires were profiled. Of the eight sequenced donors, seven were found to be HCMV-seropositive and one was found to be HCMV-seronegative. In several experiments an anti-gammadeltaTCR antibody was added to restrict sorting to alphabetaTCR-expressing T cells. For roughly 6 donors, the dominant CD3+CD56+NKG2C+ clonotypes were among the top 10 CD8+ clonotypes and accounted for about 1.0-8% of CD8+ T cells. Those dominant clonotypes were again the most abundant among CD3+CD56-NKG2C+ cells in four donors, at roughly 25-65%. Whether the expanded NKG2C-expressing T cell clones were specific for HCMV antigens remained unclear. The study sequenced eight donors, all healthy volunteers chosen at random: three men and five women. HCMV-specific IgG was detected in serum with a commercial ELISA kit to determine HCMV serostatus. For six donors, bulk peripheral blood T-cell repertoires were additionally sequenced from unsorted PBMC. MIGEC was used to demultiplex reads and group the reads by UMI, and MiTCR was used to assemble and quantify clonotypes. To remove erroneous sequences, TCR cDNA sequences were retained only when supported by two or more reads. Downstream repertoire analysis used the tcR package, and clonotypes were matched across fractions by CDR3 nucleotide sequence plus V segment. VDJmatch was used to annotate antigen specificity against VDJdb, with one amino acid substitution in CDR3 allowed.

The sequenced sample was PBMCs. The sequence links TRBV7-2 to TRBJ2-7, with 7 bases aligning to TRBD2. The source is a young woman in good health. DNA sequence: TGTGCCAGCAGCTTCGCGGGAGAGTACGAGCAGTACTTC. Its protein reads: CASSFAGEYEQYF.